This entry concerns a single TCR beta chain. This record comes from a study of OX40 agonist ivuxolimab in advanced cancers. In the study overall: Ivuxolimab, an antibody acting as an agonist of OX40 (CD134), was used to treat patients.

A history of autoimmune disease or systemic immunosuppression excluded patients. Germline trimming cut 5 bases from V and 6 bases from J; bases unmatched to any gene: 5. CDR1 and CDR2 from the germline V gene are SGHAT and FQNNGV. The CDR3 covers 15 residues. Sequencing used immunoSEQ multiplex PCR; TCRdb keeps in-frame clones, though not all of them. The repertoire holds about 53,000 clones, with 75% to 90% as singletons. This TCR derives from an adult with an advanced solid tumor such as melanoma, head and neck, liver or kidney cancer. The chain couples TRBV11-2 to TRBJ2-1; 12 bases match TRBD2. The input for sequencing was CD4+ or CD8+ T cells sorted from blood, taken in a trial of the OX40 agonist ivuxolimab. CDR3 coding DNA: TGTGCCAGCAGCCTACTAGCGGGGGGCCCCAATGAGCAGTTCTTC. Its translation is CASSLLAGGPNEQFF.